This record concerns one TCR beta chain sequence. What it binds is unknown. It was genomic DNA that served as the template for profiling TCR beta VDJ and CDR3. MiXCR, applied by TCRdb to the reads, yields one record per CDR3 protein. This table holds roughly 80,000 distinct CDR3 sequences, about half found once. This entry comes from a study of CD8+CD57+ T cells in acquired aplastic anemia. Overall study: Sorting CD4+ and CD8+ cells gave DNA averaging roughly 3.5 ug.

The study, taken as a whole, reports: Shared by patients and controls, fewer than 30 CD8+ CDR3s were abundant in patients.

Trimming took 6 bases from V and 2 from J, leaving 14 bases between them. This CDR3 has 15 residues. Germline CDR1 KGHSH, CDR2 LQKENI. This receptor was obtained from a human donor in good health, serving as a control. V gene TRBV18 combines with J gene TRBJ1-5; D perhaps matches TRBD1 (6 bases). Material for sequencing was sorted CD4+, CD8+, or CD8+CD57+ T cells (not recorded which) from PBMCs. CDR3 in DNA: TGTGCCAGCTCGACCACAGGGTATGGCAATCAGCCCCAGCATTTT. This sequence encodes CASSTTGYGNQPQHF.